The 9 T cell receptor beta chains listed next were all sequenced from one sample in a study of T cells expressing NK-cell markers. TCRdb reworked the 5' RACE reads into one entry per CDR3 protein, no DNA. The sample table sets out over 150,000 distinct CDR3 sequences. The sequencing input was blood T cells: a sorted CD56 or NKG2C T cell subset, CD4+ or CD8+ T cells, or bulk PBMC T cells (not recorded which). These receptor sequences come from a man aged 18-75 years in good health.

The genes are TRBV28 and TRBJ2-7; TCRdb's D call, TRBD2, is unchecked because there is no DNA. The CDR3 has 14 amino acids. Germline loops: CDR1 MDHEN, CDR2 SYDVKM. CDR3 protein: CASSLEGSSYEQYF. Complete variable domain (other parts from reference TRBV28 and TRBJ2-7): DVKVTQSSRYLVKRTGEKVFLECVQDMDHENMFWYRQDPGLGLRLIYFSYDVKMKEKGDIPEGYSVSREKKERFSLILESASTNQTSMYLCASSLEGSSYEQYFGPGTRLTVT.

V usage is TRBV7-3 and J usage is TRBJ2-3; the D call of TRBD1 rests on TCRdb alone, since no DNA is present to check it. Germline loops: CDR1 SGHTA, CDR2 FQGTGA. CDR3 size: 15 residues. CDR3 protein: CASSWTTSSTDTQYF. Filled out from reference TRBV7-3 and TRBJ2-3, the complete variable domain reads GAGVSQTPSNKVTEKGKYVELRCDPISGHTALYWYRQSLGQGPEFLIYFQGTGAADDSGLPNDRFFAVRPEGSVSTLKIQRTERGDSAVYLCASSWTTSSTDTQYFGPGTRLTVL.

The CDR3: CASSLGTLGQETQYF. The V gene is TRBV4-1, the J gene TRBJ2-5; TCRdb proposes TRBD1, but this gene call is untestable without DNA. The CDR3 loop spans 15 amino acids. Germline V gene sequence: CDR1 MGHRA, CDR2 YSYEKL.

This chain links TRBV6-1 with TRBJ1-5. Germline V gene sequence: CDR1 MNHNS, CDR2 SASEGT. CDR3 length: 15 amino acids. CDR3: CASSEGSSENQPQHF.

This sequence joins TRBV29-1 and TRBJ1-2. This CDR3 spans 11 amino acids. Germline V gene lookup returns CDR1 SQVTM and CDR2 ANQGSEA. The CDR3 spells CSVAEEGGYTF.

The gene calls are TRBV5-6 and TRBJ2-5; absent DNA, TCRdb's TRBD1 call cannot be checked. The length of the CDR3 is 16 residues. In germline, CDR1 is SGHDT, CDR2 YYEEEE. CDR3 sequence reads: CASSLATSWPGETQYF. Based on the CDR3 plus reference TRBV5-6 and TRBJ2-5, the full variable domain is DAGVTQSPTHLIKTRGQQVTLRCSPKSGHDTVSWYQQALGQGPQFIFQYYEEEERQRGNFPDRFSGHQFPNYSSELNVNALLLGDSALYLCASSLATSWPGETQYFGPGTRLLVL.

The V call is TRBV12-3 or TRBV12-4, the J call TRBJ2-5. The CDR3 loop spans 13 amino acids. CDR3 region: CASSAVRQETQYF.

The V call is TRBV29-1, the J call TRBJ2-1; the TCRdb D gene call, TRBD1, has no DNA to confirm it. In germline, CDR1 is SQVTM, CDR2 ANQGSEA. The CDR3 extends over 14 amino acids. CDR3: CSVETGQGHNEQFF.

CDR3 sequence reads: CASSAGTGKKETQYF. J is TRBJ2-5 and V is TRBV5-5; TCRdb indicates TRBD1, and absent DNA this call remains unverified. Germline V gene data show CDR1 as SGHKS and CDR2 as YYEKEE (reference sequence). CDR3 size: 15 residues.